This T cell receptor beta chain was recovered during a study of shared clonotypes between healthy human individuals (dated by TCRdb to about 2020). Regarding the research as a whole: Three men and a couple of women, aged 18 to 49 years, made up the cohort. For each donor, three plates each were used for CD4 naive and CD4 memory, two plates were used for CD8 naive, and one plate was used for CD8 memory. Blood TCR repertoires of roughly five healthy adults were deeply sequenced to estimate repertoire size and the extent of clonotype sharing between individuals. To increase sequencing depth and limit assay-specific biases, different laboratories used diverse techniques to prepare libraries and sequence TCR repertoires. Between about 0.8 and 9 billion PBMCs per donor were obtained by leukapheresis.

What the research found in general, with its limitations: Across a few donors, approximately 5% of naive CD4, roughly 3.5% of naive CD8, under 2.5% of memory CD4, and about 0.44% of memory CD8 clonotypes were shared. Only blood was sampled, and tissue TCR repertoires likely differ from those in blood. Rarefaction of sorted-subset datasets indicated incomplete sequencing despite the large sequencing depth. Pairwise subsampling led to the expectation that sequencing depth would affect the degree of clonotype sharing among donors. Compared with non-shared clonotypes, the clonotypes found in all four sorted-subset donors had higher generation probabilities. Estimated clonotype richness was generally larger for naive than for memory subsets. The genetic and exposure-history diversity represented was limited by the small number of donors.

The donors were healthy, HIV-negative adults with no recently reported acute infections or vaccinations. Every donor was a Caucasian adult living in Nashville, Tennessee, USA. Magnetic negative selection was used to enrich CD4+ T cells, after which naive cells were positively selected on CD45RA and the negative fraction became the memory subset. Blood was collected by leukapheresis, and PBMCs were isolated by Ficoll-Histopaque density gradient centrifugation and then cryopreserved in liquid nitrogen vapor phase. Analytical flow cytometry was used to check the purity and quantity of each magnetically sorted T cell population. Each sorted fraction had its genomic DNA isolated and then quantified by UV absorbance on a Nanodrop 2000c. Using the deep immunoSEQ assay, TCR CDR3 regions were amplified from genomic DNA by multiplex PCR. Extracted genomic DNA from each cell subset was spread evenly across all wells of several immunoSEQ 96-well plates, with each plate serving as a replicate. For sorted subsets, approximately 0.2 ug of genomic DNA, equivalent to tens of thousands of T cell genomes, went into each replicate PCR. Purified libraries were measured with a Qubit 3.0 fluorometer, size-checked on a Bioanalyzer 2100, and measured again with the KAPA Library Quantification kit. Each immunoSEQ 96-well plate was sequenced on its own single-read 150-cycle Illumina NextSeq 550 flow cell. In the source study's methods: Because the immunoSEQ output included only junctional sequences and no quality scores, the filtering could not be the same as the filtering used for full-length reads. To assign V/J genes and CDR3, sequences were annotated using PyIR, a Python wrapper for IgBLAST v1.9, with IMGT germline references. Any read was removed if the V/J assignment was weak (E-value above 1e-6), the CDR3 was missing, or the read contained stop codons, out-of-frame junctions, or ambiguous translated residues. A V3J clonotype was defined by an identical inferred V gene, J gene, and CDR3 amino acid sequence. The percentage overlap between two repertoires was calculated by dividing the number of shared unique clonotypes by the size of the smaller repertoire. RTK rarefaction, the Chao1 estimator, and Recon v2.1 estimates of unobserved clonotypes were used to assess repertoire richness. OLGA was used to compute generation probabilities for all TCRbeta clonotypes that the gDNA method yielded from a few donors. Not all clones reach the TCRdb copy of this immuneACCESS table, which keeps in-frame sequences only. Checked studies attribute under half of the gap to unresolved V genes and leave the rest unexplained. That table is the source of V, J and clone size, and D and trimming were worked out from the DNA. The sample profile shows fewer than 3 million clones; 80% to 95% of them were found once. The ten most abundant clones make up around 0.4% of the sample.

A note on this clone: Its cognate antigen has yet to be identified. No much larger clone exists at a distance of one base, and base qualities are not known.

The CDR3 contains 17 residues, cysteine and phenylalanine counted. Solely the CDR3 DNA is kept, with 51 bases framed from the first base. The germline V gene supplies CDR1 MDHEN and CDR2 SYDVKM. Trimming at the junction amounts to 4 bases on V and 7 bases on J, and the germline ends lie 23 bases apart. The chain is encoded by TRBV28 joined to TRBJ1-5; the D region possibly corresponds to TRBD1 (5 bases align). The receptor was derived from a man aged 18 to 30 in good health. Some clones in this sample may be carry-over from other donors' samples. Sequenced input: naive CD4+ T cells from PBMCs. Sample cell subset or site, as interpreted from the label and publication: CD45RA+ positively selected. The CDR3: CASSSSSDWAGDQPQHF. The sequence in DNA is TGTGCCAGCAGTTCCAGTTCCGATTGGGCCGGGGACCAGCCCCAGCATTTT.